This T cell receptor beta chain emerged from a study of blood T cell repertoires in COVID-19. At the level of the study: Sample material is recorded as cDNA or gDNA derived from T cells, B-cell-depleted T cells, or PBMCs.

The table came from immunoSEQ multiplex PCR; TCRdb's copy has only in-frame clones and leaves some out. The sample has 210,000 or so clones; around 88% are singletons. The sequence came from a young man with active or convalescent COVID-19. What was sequenced was peripheral blood.

CDR3 sequence: CSASLGQGNEKLFF. As DNA, the CDR3 is TGCAGTGCTAGTCTTGGACAGGGGAATGAAAAACTGTTTTTT. V gene TRBV20-1 combines with J gene TRBJ1-4; TRBD1 matches at 9 bases. The trim removed 3 bases at V and 5 bases at J, leaving 4 bases unmatched. CDR3 length: 14 residues. Germline-derived CDR1 and CDR2 are DFQATT and SNEGSKA (reference sequence).